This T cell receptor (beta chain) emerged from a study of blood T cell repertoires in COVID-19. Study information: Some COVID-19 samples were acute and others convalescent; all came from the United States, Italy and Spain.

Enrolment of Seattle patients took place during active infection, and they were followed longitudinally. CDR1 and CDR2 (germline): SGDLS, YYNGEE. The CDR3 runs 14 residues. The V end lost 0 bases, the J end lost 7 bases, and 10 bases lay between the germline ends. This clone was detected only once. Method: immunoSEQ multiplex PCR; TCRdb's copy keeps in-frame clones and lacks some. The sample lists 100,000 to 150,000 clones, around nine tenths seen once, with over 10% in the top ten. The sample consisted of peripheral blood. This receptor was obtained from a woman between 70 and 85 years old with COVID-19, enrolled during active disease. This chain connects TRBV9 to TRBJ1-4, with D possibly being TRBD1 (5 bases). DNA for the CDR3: TGTGCCAGCAGCGTAGAAGGGGTGCCTGAAAAACTGTTTTTT. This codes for CASSVEGVPEKLFF.